This T cell receptor (beta chain) is drawn from a study of blood T cell repertoires in COVID-19. As originally analysed: Researchers report that nucleated cell counts were estimated from reference gene primer amplification. Measured with immunoSEQ multiplex PCR; TCRdb has only the in-frame clones, and not every one. V, J and clone size reflect that table, while D and trimming were determined from the DNA. Of roughly 100,000 clones detected, around 87% appear once; the ten largest clones hold 2.5% to 3.5%. Germline CDR1 reads SGDLS; CDR2 reads YYNGEE. This CDR3 comprises 16 residues. Trimming shortened V by 2 bases and J by 1 base, and 13 bases separated the two germline ends.

This chain uses TRBV9 with TRBJ1-3; D may be TRBD1 (6 bases). The source of this sequence is a man aged 50-59 years with active or convalescent COVID-19. The sample taken for sequencing was peripheral blood. CDR3 amino acids: CASSVGTGFSGNTIYF. Here the CDR3 DNA reads TGTGCCAGCAGCGTCGGTACAGGGTTTTCTGGAAACACCATATATTTT.